Shown below are 31 T cell receptor beta chains from a single sample sequenced in a study of blood T cell repertoires in COVID-19. The protocol was immunoSEQ multiplex PCR, while the TCRdb copy is restricted to in-frame clones and leaves out a portion. Of 70,000 to 75,000 clones in the sample, about 82% are singletons; the top ten hold less than 2%. Material: peripheral blood. Receptors originate from a woman aged 60-75 years with acute or convalescent COVID-19.

The V and J genes are TRBV3-1 (or the pseudogene TRBV3-2) and TRBJ1-4; D gene unclear. Trimming pared 0 bases from V and 6 bases from J, leaving 11 bases between. Per germline, CDR1 LGHDT and CDR2 YNNKEL (reference sequence). There are 15 residues in the CDR3. Here the CDR3 DNA reads TGTGCCAGCAGCCAAGAAAGTGCTAGGCATGAAAAACTGTTTTTT. It translates to CASSQESARHEKLFF.

This clone was observed a single time. The chain is built from TRBV20-1 and TRBJ1-2; D remains ambiguous. There are 12 residues in the CDR3. Germline loops: CDR1 DFQATT, CDR2 SNEGSKA (reference sequence). The ends were cut back, 3 bases at V and 3 bases at J, with 8 bases in the middle. The CDR3: CSASGQYYGYTF. DNA of the CDR3: TGCAGTGCTAGTGGGCAGTACTATGGCTACACCTTC.

V usage is TRBV19 and J usage is TRBJ1-2; the D gene is possibly TRBD1 (6 bases). CDR1 is LNHDA, CDR2 SQIVND, per germline (reference sequence). The V end lost 4 bases, the J end lost 4 bases, and 13 bases lay between the germline ends. The CDR3 spans 14 residues. CDR3 sequence reads: CASSTRGAAYGYTF. In DNA, the CDR3 is TGTGCCAGTAGTACCAGGGGTGCCGCCTATGGCTACACCTTC.

The V gene is TRBV12-3 or TRBV12-4, the J gene TRBJ2-5; the D gene is possibly TRBD2 (6 bases). The CDR3 loop spans 13 amino acids. The V end was cut by 3 bases, the J end by 5 bases, with 10 bases between. The CDR3 bases are TGTGCCAGCAGTTTGCGGGAAAGTGAGACCCAGTACTTC. It specifies CASSLRESETQYF.

The V call is TRBV5-5, the J call TRBJ2-7, with D unclear. V was trimmed by 3 bases and J by 2 bases, leaving 15 bases between them. Germline CDR1 is SGHKS and CDR2 is YYEKEE (reference sequence). The length of the CDR3 is 15 residues. CDR3 bases: TGTGCCAGCAGCTACCCTTTGCTAGACCCCTACGAGCAGTACTTC. Its translation: CASSYPLLDPYEQYF.

The chain is built from TRBV2 and TRBJ1-5; a possible D gene is TRBD1 (5 bases). The CDR3 is 15 residues long. V shed 5 bases and J shed 2 bases, with 13 bases lying between them. Germline V gene sequence: CDR1 SNHLY, CDR2 FYNNEI. CDR3 loop: CASSWAGGGNQPQHF. The CDR3 region has the DNA TGTGCCAGCAGTTGGGCCGGGGGAGGCAATCAGCCCCAGCATTTT.

J is TRBJ2-2 and V is TRBV3-1 (or the pseudogene TRBV3-2), with 7 bases fitting TRBD1. Germline assignment: CDR1 LGHDT and CDR2 YNNKEL (reference sequence). This CDR3 spans 14 amino acids. The junction had 4 bases not matched to a gene; V was cut back by 5 bases and J by 4 bases. The chain's CDR3 is CASSIGQVTGELFF. The CDR3 nucleotides are TGTGCCAGCAGCATCGGACAGGTCACCGGGGAGCTGTTTTTT.

As DNA, the CDR3 is TGTGCCAGCAGAGCCGGGGGGTTGGGAAGGGAAAACATTCAGTACTTC. Its protein product is CASRAGGLGRENIQYF. V gene TRBV5-4 combines with J gene TRBJ2-4; TRBD2 aligns across 7 bases. The V and J ends lost 5 bases and 5 bases, in that order; junction bases with no gene match: 13. The length of the CDR3 is 16 residues. CDR1 and CDR2 from the germline V gene are SGHNT and YYREEE (reference sequence).

V usage is TRBV9 and J usage is TRBJ2-2, with D maybe TRBD1 (6 bases). Per the germline V gene, CDR1 is SGDLS and CDR2 is YYNGEE. The CDR3 covers 16 residues. The V end was cut by 4 bases, the J end by 5 bases, with 18 bases between. The CDR3 loop is CASSLNTGLLTGELFF. The CDR3 region has the DNA TGTGCCAGCAGCCTTAACACAGGGCTGTTAACCGGGGAGCTGTTTTTT.

This rearrangement joins TRBV7-2 to TRBJ1-6; 10 bases agree with TRBD1. J lost 7 bases, V lost 5 bases, and 8 bases had no gene match. The CDR3 contains 16 residues. The germline gives CDR1 SGHTA, CDR2 FQGNSA. CDR3 nucleotides: TGTGCCAGCAGCCGGAGGATGACAGGGGGCAATTCACCCCTCCACTTT. Its translation: CASSRRMTGGNSPLHF.

The chain is built from TRBV30 and TRBJ1-5; D not certain. V lost 2 bases and J lost 7, with 12 bases in between. The CDR3 has 13 residues. CDR1 is GTSNPN and CDR2 is SVGIG in the germline V gene (reference sequence). CDR3 region: CAWSYSREQPQHF. The CDR3 coding sequence is TGTGCCTGGAGTTATAGTAGGGAGCAGCCCCAGCATTTT.

In this sample, this clone turned up once. V and J are TRBV4-1 and TRBJ1-5, with 8 bases aligning to TRBD1. The CDR3 is 18 residues long. V gave up 0 bases and J gave up 0 bases; unmatched junction bases: 7. Germline V gene lookup returns CDR1 MGHRA and CDR2 YSYEKL. CDR3 DNA: TGCGCCAGCAGCCAAGAATTGACAGGGGTTCCTAGCAATCAGCCCCAGCATTTT. This translates into CASSQELTGVPSNQPQHF.

V usage is TRBV30 and J usage is TRBJ1-3; D may be TRBD1 (6 bases). The germline V gene has CDR1 GTSNPN and CDR2 SVGIG (reference sequence). Trimming cost V 2 bases and J 2 bases, with 16 bases left between them. This CDR3 region has 16 residues. The CDR3 spells CAWSLSGGAAGNTIYF. The DNA for the CDR3 is TGTGCCTGGAGTTTGTCCGGGGGGGCGGCTGGAAACACCATATATTTT.

The rearrangement uses TRBV3-1 (or the pseudogene TRBV3-2) and TRBJ2-5, with TRBD1 as a possible D gene (6 bases). The CDR3 has 15 residues. Per germline, CDR1 LGHDT and CDR2 YNNKEL (reference sequence). The V and J ends lost 8 bases and 4 bases respectively, with 20 bases between them. The DNA of the CDR3 is TGTGCCAGCTCAAGAGGGGGAAGTGAGGGAGAGACCCAGTACTTC. It encodes CASSRGGSEGETQYF.

In DNA form, the CDR3 reads TGCGCCAGCAGCTTGACCACAGGAGTTTACGAGCAGTACTTC. Translating it yields CASSLTTGVYEQYF. This chain connects TRBV5-1 to TRBJ2-7; perhaps TRBD1 as D (5 bases). The CDR3 spans 14 residues. In germline, CDR1 is SGHRS, CDR2 YFSETQ. Deletions cut 1 base from V and 4 bases from J, with 12 bases between.

CDR3 bases: TGTGCCACTAGGCTAGGGACTGTCCGGTCCACAGATACGCAGTATTTT. Encoded protein: CATRLGTVRSTDTQYF. V gene TRBV10-3 combines with J gene TRBJ2-3, with D perhaps matching TRBD2 (6 bases). CDR3 length: 16 residues. CDR1 and CDR2 (germline): ENHRY, SYGVKD. Trimming stripped 10 bases from V and 2 bases from J, with 22 bases between.

In DNA, the CDR3 is TGTGCCAGCTCACCACCGGAGGGTGGTGGCTACACCTTC. As protein: CASSPPEGGGYTF. The chain recombines TRBV18 with TRBJ1-2; D not certain. This CDR3 is built from 13 residues. Germline CDR1 reads KGHSH; CDR2 reads LQKENI. Between the trimmed V and J ends, which lost 0 bases and 7 bases, there was a span of 9 bases.

This clone was observed at least ten times. The rearrangement uses TRBV5-1 and TRBJ2-1, with D perhaps TRBD2 (5 bases). Germline V gene data show CDR1 as SGHRS and CDR2 as YFSETQ. CDR3 length: 14 amino acids. V lost 7 bases and J lost 2, with 13 bases in between. The CDR3 reads CASSSGLTYNEQFF. The DNA of the CDR3 is TGCGCCAGCTCCAGCGGATTAACCTACAATGAGCAGTTCTTC.

The chain is built from TRBV30 and TRBJ1-2; D remains unclear. The CDR3 runs to 14 residues. V lost 2 bases, J lost 4 bases, and 14 bases lay in between. Germline CDR1 GTSNPN, CDR2 SVGIG (reference sequence). DNA of the CDR3: TGTGCCTGGAGTCCTCCTCGGGTTTTCTATGGCTACACCTTC. Translating gives CAWSPPRVFYGYTF.

This clone was observed once. The chain employs TRBV5-1 and TRBJ2-7, with D tentatively TRBD1 (5 bases). Trimming cost V 3 bases and J 6 bases, with 19 bases left between them. The length of the CDR3 is 15 residues. The V gene's germline CDR1 is SGHRS and CDR2 YFSETQ. CDR3 sequence (DNA): TGCGCCAGCAGCTCAAATTCAGGGTCGCCAGGCGAGCAGTACTTC. Its protein product is CASSSNSGSPGEQYF.

In its sample, this clone was seen once. The rearrangement joins TRBV18 to TRBJ2-1; TRBD2 aligns across 11 bases. With V trimmed by 3 bases and J by 6 bases, 10 bases remained unmatched. This CDR3 region has 17 residues. Germline CDR1 reads KGHSH; CDR2 reads LQKENI. CDR3 sequence: CASSPWSLAGVSNEQFF. In DNA form, the CDR3 reads TGTGCCAGCTCACCCTGGTCACTAGCGGGAGTTTCCAATGAGCAGTTCTTC.

This chain uses TRBV10-3 with TRBJ1-4, with 8 bases fitting TRBD1. V gave up 5 bases and J gave up 6 bases; unmatched junction bases: 14. Germline values: CDR1 ENHRY, CDR2 SYGVKD. This CDR3 region has 17 residues. The CDR3 coding sequence is TGTGCCATCAGTCAGAGCATACAGGGGGGGTTTGATGAAAAACTGTTTTTT. This sequence encodes CAISQSIQGGFDEKLFF.

This chain's CDR3 is CASSVKAGPYEQYF. CDR3 DNA sequence: TGTGCCAGCAGTGTGAAAGCTGGTCCCTACGAGCAGTACTTC. V and J are TRBV2 and TRBJ2-7; no clear D. The length of the CDR3 is 14 residues. Germline CDR1 SNHLY, CDR2 FYNNEI. V was shortened by 4 bases and J by 2 bases, with 12 bases between the two germline ends.

This clone was counted once. The chain has TRBV19 and TRBJ1-6; D might be TRBD1 (6 bases). V was clipped by 9 bases and J by 8 bases, with 11 bases between them. This CDR3 spans 12 amino acids. Germline V gives CDR1 LNHDA, CDR2 SQIVND (reference sequence). The CDR3 DNA follows: TGTGCCAGCAGGGGAGCTGATTCACCCCTCCACTTT. Encoded protein: CASRGADSPLHF.

The chain couples TRBV29-1 to TRBJ2-1; the D is unclear. This CDR3 is 15 amino acids long. V was clipped by 1 base and J by 4 bases, with 14 bases between them. CDR1 and CDR2 (germline): SQVTM, ANQGSEA. The CDR3 is CSVEVRFTEYNEQFF. The DNA for the CDR3 is TGCAGCGTTGAAGTGCGTTTCACTGAGTACAATGAGCAGTTCTTC.

The chain is built from TRBV25-1 and TRBJ2-1, with TRBD2 identical over 12 bases. V trimming: 6 bases; J trimming: 0 bases; junction bases outside the gene matches: 9. The length of the CDR3 is 18 residues. Germline loops: CDR1 MGHDK, CDR2 SYGVNS. CDR3 protein: CASSPLAGGWSSYNEQFF. CDR3 sequence (DNA): TGTGCCAGCAGCCCACTAGCGGGGGGTTGGAGCTCCTACAATGAGCAGTTCTTC.

The rearrangement joins TRBV25-1 to TRBJ2-7; 8 bases agree with TRBD1. V gave up 4 bases and J gave up 1 base; unmatched junction bases: 9. The CDR3 is 16 amino acids. Germline-derived CDR1 and CDR2 are MGHDK and SYGVNS. CDR3 in DNA: TGTGCCAGCAGTGCAAGGAGCAGGACAGGGTCCTACGAGCAGTACTTC. As protein: CASSARSRTGSYEQYF.

The genes are TRBV10-3 and TRBJ1-2; 8 bases match TRBD1. The CDR3 spans 16 residues. V lost 2 bases to trimming and J lost 8 bases; unmatched junction nucleotides: 13. The germline V gene encodes CDR1 ENHRY and CDR2 SYGVKD. In DNA form, the CDR3 reads TGTGCCATCAGTGAGGAGGGGCAGGGGGCGATGGCGGGCTACACCTTC. This translates into CAISEEGQGAMAGYTF.

The chain links TRBV4-2 to TRBJ2-7; 9 nucleotides align to TRBD2. The CDR3 spans 14 residues. V gave up 2 bases and J gave up 4 bases; unmatched junction bases: 3. Germline CDR1 LGHNA, CDR2 YNFKEQ. Here the CDR3 DNA reads TGTGCCAGCAGCCAACTAGCGGGAACGTACGAGCAGTACTTC. Translating it yields CASSQLAGTYEQYF.

The CDR3 sequence is CASSYPQIPGQRGGFETQYF. In DNA form, the CDR3 reads TGTGCCAGCAGTTACCCTCAAATACCCGGCCAGCGGGGGGGCTTCGAGACCCAGTACTTC. This sequence joins TRBV6-2 or TRBV6-3 and TRBJ2-5; 10 bases match TRBD2. Trimming removed 2 bases from V and 5 bases from J; junction bases left unmatched: 20. The CDR3 is 20 amino acids. The germline V gene has CDR1 MNHEY and CDR2 SVGEGT.

The chain carries TRBV2 and TRBJ2-1; D ambiguous. Trimming removed 5 bases at V and 3 bases at J, with 5 bases between. CDR3 length: 12 residues. The germline V gene has CDR1 SNHLY and CDR2 FYNNEI. CDR3 residues: CASSPSYNEQFF. CDR3 nucleotide sequence: TGTGCCAGCAGTCCGAGCTACAATGAGCAGTTCTTC.